The 5 T cell receptor beta chains reported below all come from one sample, sequenced in a study of blood T cells in healthy people across ages. Primers used in a second PCR of about 7 to 12 cycles were a sample-barcoded 5' primer and a J-beta primer mix. TCRdb ran MiXCR on the 5' RACE reads and lists one entry per CDR3 protein. The sample shows some 290,000 distinct CDR3 sequences, roughly 27% of them seen only once. Input material: blood. The receptors were gathered from a woman in her 70s in good health.

The CDR3 DNA is TGCGCCAGCAATGGGGGGAGGGCTCAGCCCCAGCATTTT. Its protein is CASNGGRAQPQHF. The chain uses TRBV10-2 and TRBJ1-5, with a possible D match to TRBD1 (5 bases). Trimming left V 7 bases short and J 6 bases short, with 13 bases between. There are 13 residues in the CDR3. CDR1 is WSHSY, CDR2 SAAADI, per germline.

V gene TRBV5-5 combines with J gene TRBJ2-5, with TRBD2 matching over 12 bases. Matching the DNA end better, TRBJ2-1 makes the J call doubtful. The CDR3 length is 16 residues. Germline V lookup: CDR1 SGHKS, CDR2 YYEKEE (reference sequence). The CDR3: CASSPSSSGRGNEQFF. In DNA form, the CDR3 reads TGTGCCAGCAGCCCATCGTCTAGCGGGAGGGGCAATGAGCAGTTCTTC.

This clonotype was seen more than once but under ten times. The chain has TRBV29-1 and TRBJ1-1; no definite D call. Germline lookup yields CDR1 SQVTM and CDR2 ANQGSEA. The CDR3 sequence is 11 residues long. Trimming took 1 base from V and 11 from J, leaving 11 bases between them. The CDR3 region is CSVEGAGSAFF. In DNA form, the CDR3 reads TGCAGCGTTGAAGGGGCCGGAAGTGCTTTCTTT.

This clonotype was detected a few times. The chain links TRBV6-1 to TRBJ1-1; unclear D gene. From germline, CDR1 is MNHNS and CDR2 SASEGT. The CDR3 runs 10 residues. V was shortened by 2 bases and J by 11 bases, with 6 bases between the two germline ends. The CDR3 loop reads CASSETFAFF. The CDR3 DNA reads TGTGCCAGCAGTGAAACGTTTGCTTTCTTT.

The gene calls are TRBV20-1 and TRBJ2-3; D remains unclear. CDR1 is DFQATT, CDR2 SNEGSKA, per germline (reference sequence). CDR3 length equals 14 residues. V was clipped by 1 base and J by 7 bases, with 15 bases between them. For the CDR3, the DNA is TGCAGTGCTAGAGCGGTTGGATTGGTAAATACGCAGTATTTT. Residues: CSARAVGLVNTQYF.